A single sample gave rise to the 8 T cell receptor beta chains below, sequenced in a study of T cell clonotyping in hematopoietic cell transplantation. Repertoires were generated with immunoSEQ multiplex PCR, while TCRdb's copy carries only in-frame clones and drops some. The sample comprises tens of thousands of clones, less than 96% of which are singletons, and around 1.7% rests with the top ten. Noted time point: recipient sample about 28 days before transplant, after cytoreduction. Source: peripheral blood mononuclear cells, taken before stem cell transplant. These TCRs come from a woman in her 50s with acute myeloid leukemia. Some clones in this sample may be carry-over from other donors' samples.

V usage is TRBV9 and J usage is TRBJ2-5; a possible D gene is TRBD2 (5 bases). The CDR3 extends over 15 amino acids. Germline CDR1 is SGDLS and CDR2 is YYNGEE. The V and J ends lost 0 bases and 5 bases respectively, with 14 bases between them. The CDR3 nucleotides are TGTGCCAGCAGCGTAGATCCGGGAATTGGGGAGACCCAGTACTTC. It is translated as CASSVDPGIGETQYF. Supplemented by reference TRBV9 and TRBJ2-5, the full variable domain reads DSGVTQTPKHLITATGQRVTLRCSPRSGDLSVYWYQQSLDQGLQFLIQYYNGEERAKGNILERFSAQQFPDLHSELNLSSLELGDSALYFCASSVDPGIGETQYFGPGTRLLVL.

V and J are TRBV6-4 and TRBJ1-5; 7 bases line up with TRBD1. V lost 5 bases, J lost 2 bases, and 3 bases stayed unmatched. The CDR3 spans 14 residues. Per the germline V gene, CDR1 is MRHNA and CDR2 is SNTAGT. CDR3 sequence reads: CASSLQGGNQPQHF. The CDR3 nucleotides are TGTGCCAGCAGTCTGCAGGGGGGCAATCAGCCCCAGCATTTT.

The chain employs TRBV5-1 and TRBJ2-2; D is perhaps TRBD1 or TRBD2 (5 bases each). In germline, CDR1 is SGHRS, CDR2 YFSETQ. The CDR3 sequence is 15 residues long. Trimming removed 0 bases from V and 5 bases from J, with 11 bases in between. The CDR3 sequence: CASSLDGTRTGELFF. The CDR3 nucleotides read TGCGCCAGCAGCTTGGACGGGACGCGGACCGGGGAGCTGTTTTTT.

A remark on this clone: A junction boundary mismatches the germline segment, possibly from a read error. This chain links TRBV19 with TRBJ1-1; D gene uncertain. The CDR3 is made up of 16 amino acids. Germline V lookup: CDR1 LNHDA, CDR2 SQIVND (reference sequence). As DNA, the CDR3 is TGTGCCGGTAGTCTGGGAGGGTGGCCTATGAACACTGAAGCTTTCTTT. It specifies CAGSLGGWPMNTEAFF.

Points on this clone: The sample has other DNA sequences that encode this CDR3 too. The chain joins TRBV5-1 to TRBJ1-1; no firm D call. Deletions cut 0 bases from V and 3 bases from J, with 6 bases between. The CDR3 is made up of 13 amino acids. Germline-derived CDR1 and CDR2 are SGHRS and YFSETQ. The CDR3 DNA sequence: TGCGCCAGCAGCTTGGCGGGTGACACTGAAGCTTTCTTT. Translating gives CASSLAGDTEAFF. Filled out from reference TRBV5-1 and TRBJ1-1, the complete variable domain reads KAGVTQTPRYLIKTRGQQVTLSCSPISGHRSVSWYQQTPGQGLQFLFEYFSETQRNKGNFPGRFSGRQFSNSRSEMNVSTLELGDSALYLCASSLAGDTEAFFGQGTRLTVV.

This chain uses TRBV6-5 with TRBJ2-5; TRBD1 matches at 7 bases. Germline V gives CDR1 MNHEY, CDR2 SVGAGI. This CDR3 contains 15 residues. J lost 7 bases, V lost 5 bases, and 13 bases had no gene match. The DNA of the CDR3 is TGTGCCAGCAGTGCCGATTGGACAGGCCTGGGGACCCAGTACTTC. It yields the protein CASSADWTGLGTQYF.

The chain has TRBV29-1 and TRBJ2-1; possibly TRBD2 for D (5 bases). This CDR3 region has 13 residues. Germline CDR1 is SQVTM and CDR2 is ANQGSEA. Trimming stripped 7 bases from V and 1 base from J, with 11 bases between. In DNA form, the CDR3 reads TGCAGCGCAGGCCCGGGGTCCTACAATGAGCAGTTCTTC. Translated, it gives CSAGPGSYNEQFF.

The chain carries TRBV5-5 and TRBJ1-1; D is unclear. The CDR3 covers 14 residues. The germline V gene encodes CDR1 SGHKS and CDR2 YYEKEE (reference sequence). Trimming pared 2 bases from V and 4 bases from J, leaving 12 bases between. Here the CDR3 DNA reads TGTGCCAGCAGCTTTAATACGGCACGCACTGAAGCTTTCTTT. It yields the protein CASSFNTARTEAFF. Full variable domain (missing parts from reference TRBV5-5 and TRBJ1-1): DAGVTQSPTHLIKTRGQQVTLRCSPISGHKSVSWYQQVLGQGPQFIFQYYEKEERGRGNFPDRFSARQFPNYSSELNVNALLLGDSALYLCASSFNTARTEAFFGQGTRLTVV.